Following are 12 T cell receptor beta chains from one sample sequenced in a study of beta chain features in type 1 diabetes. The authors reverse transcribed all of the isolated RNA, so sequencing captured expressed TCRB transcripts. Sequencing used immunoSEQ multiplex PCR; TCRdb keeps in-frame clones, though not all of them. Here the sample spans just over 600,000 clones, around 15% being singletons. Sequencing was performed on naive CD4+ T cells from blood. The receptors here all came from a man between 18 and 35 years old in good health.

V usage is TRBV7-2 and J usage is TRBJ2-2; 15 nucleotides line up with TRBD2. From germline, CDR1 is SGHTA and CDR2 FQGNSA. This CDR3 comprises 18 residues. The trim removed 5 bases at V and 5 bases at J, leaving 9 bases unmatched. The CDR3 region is CASSTWTSGGAPTGELFF. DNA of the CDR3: TGTGCCAGCAGCACCTGGACTAGCGGGGGGGCCCCTACCGGGGAGCTGTTTTTT. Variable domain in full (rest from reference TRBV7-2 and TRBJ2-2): GAGVSQSPSNKVTEKGKDVELRCDPISGHTALYWYRQSLGQGLEFLIYFQGNSAPDKSGLPSDRFSAERTGGSVSTLTIQRTQQEDSAVYLCASSTWTSGGAPTGELFFGEGSRLTVL.

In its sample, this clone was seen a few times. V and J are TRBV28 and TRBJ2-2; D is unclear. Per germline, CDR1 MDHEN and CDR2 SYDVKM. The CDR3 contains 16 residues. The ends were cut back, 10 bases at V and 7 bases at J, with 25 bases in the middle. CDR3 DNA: TGTGCCACCCTCCAAGACGCTACGGTGTCAGGCGGGGAGCTGTTTTTT. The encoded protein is CATLQDATVSGGELFF.

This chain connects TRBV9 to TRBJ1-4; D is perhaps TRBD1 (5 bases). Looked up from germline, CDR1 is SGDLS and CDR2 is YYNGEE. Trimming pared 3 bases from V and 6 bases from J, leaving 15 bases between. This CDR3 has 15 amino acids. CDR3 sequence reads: CASSGSTETYEKLFF. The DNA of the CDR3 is TGTGCCAGCAGCGGTTCGACAGAAACCTATGAAAAACTGTTTTTT.

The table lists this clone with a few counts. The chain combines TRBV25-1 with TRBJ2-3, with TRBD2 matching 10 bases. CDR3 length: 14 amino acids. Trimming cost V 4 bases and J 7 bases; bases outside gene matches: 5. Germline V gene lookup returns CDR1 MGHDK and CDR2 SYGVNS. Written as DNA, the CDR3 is TGTGCCAGCAGTGTGAGCGGGGGGGCCTATACGCAGTATTTT. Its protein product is CASSVSGGAYTQYF.

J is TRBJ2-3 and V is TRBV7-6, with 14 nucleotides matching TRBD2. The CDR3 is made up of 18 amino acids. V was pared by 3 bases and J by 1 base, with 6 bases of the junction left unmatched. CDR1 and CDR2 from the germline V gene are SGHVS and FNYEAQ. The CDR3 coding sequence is TGTGCCAGCAGCTTGGGACTAGCGGGAGCCGGAGGCACAGATACGCAGTATTTT. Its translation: CASSLGLAGAGGTDTQYF. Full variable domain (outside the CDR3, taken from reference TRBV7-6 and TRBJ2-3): GAGVSQSPRYKVTKRGQDVALRCDPISGHVSLYWYRQALGQGPEFLTYFNYEAQQDKSGLPNDRFSAERPEGSISTLTIQRTEQRDSAMYRCASSLGLAGAGGTDTQYFGPGTRLTVL.

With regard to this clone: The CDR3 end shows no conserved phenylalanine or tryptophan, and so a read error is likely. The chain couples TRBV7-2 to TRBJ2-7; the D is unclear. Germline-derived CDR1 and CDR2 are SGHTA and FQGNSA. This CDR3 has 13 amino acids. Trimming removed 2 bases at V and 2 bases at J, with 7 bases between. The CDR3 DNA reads TGTGCCAGCAGCTTAAGGGTCACCTACGAGCAGTACCTC. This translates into CASSLRVTYEQYL.

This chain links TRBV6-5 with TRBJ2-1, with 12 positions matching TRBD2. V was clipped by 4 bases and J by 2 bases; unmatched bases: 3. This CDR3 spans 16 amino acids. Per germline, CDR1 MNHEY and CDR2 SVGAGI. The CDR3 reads CASSSRLAGAYNEQFF. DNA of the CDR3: TGTGCCAGCAGTTCCCGACTAGCGGGAGCCTACAATGAGCAGTTCTTC.

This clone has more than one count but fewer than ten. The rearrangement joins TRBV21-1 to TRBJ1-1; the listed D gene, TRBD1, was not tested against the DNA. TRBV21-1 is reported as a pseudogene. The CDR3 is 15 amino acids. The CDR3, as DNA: TGTGCCAGCACCTCCCCGGACAGGATGAACACTGAAGCTTTCTTT. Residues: CASTSPDRMNTEAFF.

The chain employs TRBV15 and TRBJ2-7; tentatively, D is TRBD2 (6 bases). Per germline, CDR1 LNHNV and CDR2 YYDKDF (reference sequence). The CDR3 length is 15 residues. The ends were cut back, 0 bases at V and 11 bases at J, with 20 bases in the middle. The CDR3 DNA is TGTGCCACCAGCAGAGATTTGGCCCCACTGAGGGAGGAGTACTTC. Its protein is CATSRDLAPLREEYF.

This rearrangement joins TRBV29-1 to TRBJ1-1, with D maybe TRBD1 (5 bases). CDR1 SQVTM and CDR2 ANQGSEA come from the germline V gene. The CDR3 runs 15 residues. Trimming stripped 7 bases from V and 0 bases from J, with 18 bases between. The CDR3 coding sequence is TGCAGCGGACAGCCACAGCTCGTTATGAACACTGAAGCTTTCTTT. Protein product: CSGQPQLVMNTEAFF.

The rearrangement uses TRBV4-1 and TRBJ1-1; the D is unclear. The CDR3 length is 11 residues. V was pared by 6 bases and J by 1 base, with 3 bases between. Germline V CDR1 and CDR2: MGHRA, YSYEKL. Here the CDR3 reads CASRGNTEAFF. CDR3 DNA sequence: TGCGCCAGCAGGGGGAACACTGAAGCTTTCTTT.

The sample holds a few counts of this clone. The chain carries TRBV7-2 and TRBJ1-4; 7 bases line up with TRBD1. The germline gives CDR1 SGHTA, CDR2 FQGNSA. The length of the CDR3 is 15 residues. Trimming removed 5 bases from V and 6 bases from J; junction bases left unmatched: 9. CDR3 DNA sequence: TGTGCCAGCAGCCCGCGACAGGGAGAACATGAAAAACTGTTTTTT. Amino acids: CASSPRQGEHEKLFF.